Listed here are 18 T cell receptor beta chains from one sample, sequenced in a study of cytomegalovirus exposure and HLA in healthy donors. Researchers ran the PCR with 60 Vbeta and 13 Jbeta primers. Libraries were prepared by immunoSEQ multiplex PCR; TCRdb keeps only in-frame clonotypes and omits some of them. The sample contains roughly 200,000 clones, roughly 80% of which appear only once. Sample: PBMCs. Receptors originate from a woman between 25 and 40 years old in good health and CMV-seropositive.

The gene calls are TRBV7-4 and TRBJ1-5, with a possible D match to TRBD1 (6 bases). The CDR3 has 18 residues. Trimming removed 5 bases from V and 0 bases from J, with 20 bases in between. Per germline, CDR1 SGHVT and CDR2 SQSDAQ. The CDR3 loop is CASSTGGAGADSNQPQHF. The CDR3 nucleotides read TGTGCCAGCAGCACCGGGGGGGCAGGGGCGGATAGCAATCAGCCCCAGCATTTT.

In its sample, this clone was seen once. The chain carries TRBV30 and TRBJ1-4; D is perhaps TRBD1 (5 bases). From germline, CDR1 is GTSNPN and CDR2 SVGIG (reference sequence). V lost 5 bases and J lost 0, with 7 bases in between. The CDR3 extends over 13 amino acids. The CDR3 loop is CAWGGATNEKLFF. The CDR3 DNA reads TGTGCCTGGGGGGGGGCAACTAATGAAAAACTGTTTTTT. Using reference TRBV30 and TRBJ1-4 for the parts outside the CDR3, the full variable domain is SQTIHQWPATLVQPVGSPLSLECTVEGTSNPNLYWYRQAAGRGLQLLFYSVGIGQISSEVPQNLSASRPQDRQFILSSKKLLLSDSGFYLCAWGGATNEKLFFGSGTQLSVL.

This chain links TRBV11-2 with TRBJ2-7, with a weak D call TRBD2 (5 bases). Germline CDR1 reads SGHAT; CDR2 reads FQNNGV. The length of the CDR3 is 14 residues. The V end was cut by 9 bases, the J end by 1 base, with 16 bases between. The CDR3 bases are TGTGCCAGTTCGGGTAGCGCCATGTCCTACGAGCAGTACTTC. It specifies CASSGSAMSYEQYF. Based on the CDR3 plus reference TRBV11-2 and TRBJ2-7, the full variable domain is EAGVAQSPRYKIIEKRQSVAFWCNPISGHATLYWYQQILGQGPKLLIQFQNNGVVDDSQLPKDRFSAERLKGVDSTLKIQPAKLEDSAVYLCASSGSAMSYEQYFGPGTRLTVT.

This chain connects TRBV10-3 to TRBJ1-3, with D perhaps TRBD1 (6 bases). Germline CDR1 ENHRY, CDR2 SYGVKD. Trimming removed 5 bases at V and 2 bases at J, with 16 bases between. CDR3 length: 16 residues. This CDR3 is CAISSLGGLTGNTIYF. CDR3 bases: TGTGCCATCAGTTCCTTGGGGGGGCTTACTGGAAACACCATATATTTT.

The J gene is TRBJ2-7, the V gene TRBV9, with TRBD1 identical over 7 bases. The V gene end was trimmed by 0 bases and the J gene end by 2 bases; junction bases not matched to a gene: 2. CDR3 size: 14 residues. CDR1 SGDLS and CDR2 YYNGEE come from the germline V gene. The CDR3, as DNA: TGTGCCAGCAGCGTAGGTCAGGGGGCCTACGAGCAGTACTTC. This sequence encodes CASSVGQGAYEQYF.

This rearrangement joins TRBV19 to TRBJ1-5, with 9 bases lining up with TRBD1. CDR1 and CDR2 (germline): LNHDA, SQIVND (reference sequence). The CDR3 length is 14 residues. V dropped 4 bases and J dropped 6; count of bases not matched to a gene: 4. The CDR3 loop is CASSTDRGGQPQHF. The DNA of the CDR3 is TGTGCCAGTAGTACGGACAGGGGAGGTCAGCCCCAGCATTTT.

The chain employs TRBV19 and TRBJ1-1; D call uncertain. Germline CDR1 and CDR2: LNHDA and SQIVND (reference sequence). There are 15 residues in the CDR3. V was cut by 1 base and J by 0 bases, with 9 bases left in between. The CDR3 loop reads CASSIVVPMNTEAFF. The CDR3 DNA reads TGTGCCAGTAGTATAGTCGTGCCTATGAACACTGAAGCTTTCTTT.

The chain is built from TRBV5-8 and TRBJ2-4; D ambiguous. Per the germline V gene, CDR1 is SGHTS and CDR2 is YDEGEE. V shed 0 bases and J shed 0 bases, with 10 bases lying between them. The length of the CDR3 is 16 residues. CDR3 protein: CASSLEKRVAKNIQYF. The CDR3 DNA reads as TGTGCCAGCAGCTTGGAGAAGCGTGTAGCCAAAAACATTCAGTACTTC.

The chain links TRBV30 to TRBJ2-6; D is unclear. CDR3 size: 13 residues. The V gene's germline CDR1 is GTSNPN and CDR2 SVGIG (reference sequence). The germline V and J ends were trimmed by 1 base and 1 base, with 2 bases remaining between them. In DNA form, the CDR3 reads TGTGCCTGGAGTGCTTCTGGGGCCAACGTCCTGACTTTC. Amino acid sequence: CAWSASGANVLTF.

The V gene is TRBV27, the J gene TRBJ1-2; possible D gene TRBD1, 5 bases. Trimming left V 4 bases short and J 8 bases short, with 14 bases between. The CDR3 is 13 amino acids. The germline V gene has CDR1 MNHEY and CDR2 SMNVEV (reference sequence). CDR3 sequence reads: CASSYQGQPGYTF. The CDR3 nucleotides read TGTGCCAGCAGTTATCAGGGCCAGCCCGGCTACACCTTC.

This sequence joins TRBV7-6 and TRBJ2-2; 7 bases map to TRBD2. V lost 0 bases to trimming and J lost 0 bases; unmatched junction nucleotides: 7. This CDR3 is built from 18 residues. The V gene's germline CDR1 is SGHVS and CDR2 FNYEAQ. The CDR3 sequence: CASSLAAGTSTNTGELFF. The DNA for the CDR3 is TGTGCCAGCAGCTTAGCAGCGGGGACCTCAACGAACACCGGGGAGCTGTTTTTT.

The genes are TRBV4-2 and TRBJ1-2; 7 bases fit TRBD1. The CDR3 consists of 15 residues. CDR1 is LGHNA and CDR2 is YNFKEQ in the germline V gene. V gave up 0 bases and J gave up 7 bases; unmatched junction bases: 8. The CDR3 spells CASSQEAGGFGGYTF. CDR3 in DNA: TGTGCCAGCAGCCAAGAAGCAGGGGGATTTGGTGGCTACACCTTC.

V gene TRBV15 combines with J gene TRBJ1-1, with a possible D match to TRBD1 (5 bases). The germline CDR1 and CDR2 sequences are LNHNV and YYDKDF (reference sequence). The CDR3 sequence is 13 residues long. V was pared by 5 bases and J by 5 bases, with 12 bases between. The CDR3 coding sequence is TGTGCCACCAGCGGCAGGGTGAGGACTGAAGCTTTCTTT. As protein: CATSGRVRTEAFF.

The chain couples TRBV19 to TRBJ1-5; D is unclear. The CDR3 sequence is 14 residues long. The V and J ends lost 7 bases and 7 bases respectively, with 17 bases between them. Germline CDR1 is LNHDA and CDR2 is SQIVND (reference sequence). CDR3 in amino acids: CASTSDMRAQPQHF. CDR3 in DNA: TGTGCCAGTACCTCCGACATGAGAGCCCAGCCCCAGCATTTT.

This chain uses TRBV30 with TRBJ1-1; D gene ambiguous. Trimming left V 4 bases short and J 6 bases short, with 15 bases between. From germline, CDR1 is GTSNPN and CDR2 SVGIG (reference sequence). The CDR3 has 13 residues. CDR3 sequence reads: CAWNLRLGAEAFF. CDR3 coding DNA: TGTGCCTGGAATTTAAGGCTCGGGGCTGAAGCTTTCTTT.

The chain is built from TRBV5-6 and TRBJ2-1; no firm D call. This CDR3 has 11 residues. V dropped 2 bases and J dropped 13 bases, with 10 bases sitting between them. Germline CDR1 and CDR2: SGHDT and YYEEEE. This CDR3 reads CASSFLASQFF. The CDR3 DNA follows: TGTGCCAGCAGCTTTCTGGCCTCCCAGTTCTTC.

This chain joins TRBV5-6 and TRBJ1-5; possibly TRBD1 for D (5 bases). The CDR3 contains 14 residues. The V and J ends lost 0 bases and 3 bases respectively, with 7 bases between them. From germline, CDR1 is SGHDT and CDR2 YYEEEE. CDR3 protein: CASSLGQFNQPQHF. CDR3 DNA sequence: TGTGCCAGCAGCTTGGGACAGTTCAATCAGCCCCAGCATTTT.

The chain recombines TRBV7-9 with TRBJ2-7, with 9 bases identical to TRBD1. In germline, CDR1 is SEHNR, CDR2 FQNEAQ (reference sequence). The CDR3 spans 15 residues. The junction had 7 bases not matched to a gene; V was cut back by 5 bases and J by 2 bases. This CDR3 is CASSRLRDRAYEQYF. CDR3 DNA sequence: TGTGCCAGCAGCAGACTCCGGGACAGGGCCTACGAGCAGTACTTC.